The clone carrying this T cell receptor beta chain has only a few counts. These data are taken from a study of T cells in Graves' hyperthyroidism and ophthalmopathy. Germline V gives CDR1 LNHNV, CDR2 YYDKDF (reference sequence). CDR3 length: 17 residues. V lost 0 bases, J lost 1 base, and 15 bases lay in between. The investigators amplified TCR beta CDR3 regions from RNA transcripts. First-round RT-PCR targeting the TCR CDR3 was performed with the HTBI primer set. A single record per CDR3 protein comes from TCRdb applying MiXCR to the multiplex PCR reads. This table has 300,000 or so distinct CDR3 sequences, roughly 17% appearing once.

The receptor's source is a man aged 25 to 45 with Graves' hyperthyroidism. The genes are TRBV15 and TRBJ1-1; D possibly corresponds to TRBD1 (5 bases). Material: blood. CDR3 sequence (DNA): TGTGCCACCAGCAGAGATGGAGTCGGGGCTGGGAACACTGAAGCTTTCTTT. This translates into CATSRDGVGAGNTEAFF.